This TCR beta chain was sequenced during a study of OX40 agonist ivuxolimab in advanced cancers. Study in general: Ivuxolimab is an agonistic anti-OX40 (CD134) antibody, and patients were treated with it.

Germline CDR1 is SGHNT and CDR2 is YYREEE (reference sequence). V was trimmed by 3 bases and J by 0 bases, leaving 15 bases between them. This CDR3 is 16 amino acids long. The repertoire was sequenced with immunoSEQ multiplex PCR; TCRdb's copy has only in-frame clones and lacks some. Here the sample spans tens of thousands of clones, 90% being singletons. This TCR was sampled from an adult with an advanced solid tumor such as melanoma, head and neck, liver or kidney cancer. The gene calls are TRBV5-4 and TRBJ1-2; weak D call: TRBD1 (6 bases). The sequences come from CD4+ or CD8+ T cells sorted from blood, collected in a trial of the OX40 agonist ivuxolimab. CDR3 DNA: TGTGCCAGCAGCTCAGCACAGGGCTCAGCTAACTATGGCTACACCTTC. Protein sequence: CASSSAQGSANYGYTF.